This T cell receptor (beta chain) emerged from a study of early T cells in non-severe SARS-CoV-2 infection. Study context: Bulk RNA taken from unsorted whole blood was sequenced, leaving chains unpaired. Findings and limits, study-wide: VDJdb matching favored anti-spike CD8 responses, missing private and CD4 specificities.

This clonotype appeared a few times. Its antigen is currently unknown. CDR1 is SGDLS and CDR2 is YYNGEE in the germline V gene. The CDR3 runs to 16 residues. Trimming shortened V by 2 bases and J by 7 bases, and 19 bases separated the two germline ends. Tagging with unique molecular identifiers was applied to individual cDNA molecules. MiXCR, applied by TCRdb to the 5' RACE reads, yields one record per CDR3 protein. The sample has fewer than 100,000 distinct CDR3 sequences, around 12% seen once; the top ten hold about 3%. This chain joins TRBV9 and TRBJ2-1; D may be TRBD2 (6 bases). The receptor's source is an adult who was a healthcare worker with PCR-confirmed SARS-CoV-2 infection or an uninfected control (not recorded which). Sequencing was done on a sample of whole blood. The CDR3 nucleotides are TGTGCCAGCAGCGTCATCGGCGGGATATTTCTGAATGAGCAGTTCTTC. Its protein is CASSVIGGIFLNEQFF.